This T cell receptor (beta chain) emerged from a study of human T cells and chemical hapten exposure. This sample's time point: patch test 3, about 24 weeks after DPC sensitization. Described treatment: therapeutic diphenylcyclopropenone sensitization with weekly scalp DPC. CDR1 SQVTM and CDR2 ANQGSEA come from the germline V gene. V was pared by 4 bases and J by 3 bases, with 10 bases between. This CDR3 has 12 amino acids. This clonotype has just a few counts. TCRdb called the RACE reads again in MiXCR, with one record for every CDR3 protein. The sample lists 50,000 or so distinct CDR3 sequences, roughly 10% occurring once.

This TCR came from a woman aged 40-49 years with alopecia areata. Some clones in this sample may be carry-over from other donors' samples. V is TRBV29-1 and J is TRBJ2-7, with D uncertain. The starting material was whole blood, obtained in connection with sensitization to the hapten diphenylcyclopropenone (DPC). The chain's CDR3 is CSVGFLGYEQYF. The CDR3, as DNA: TGCAGCGTTGGCTTTTTGGGCTACGAGCAGTACTTC.